This TCR beta chain was recovered during a study of cytomegalovirus exposure and HLA in healthy donors. Comment on this clone: Its antigen is still unknown.

General study points: Accurate prediction of HLA-A and HLA-B alleles (for most subjects) was reportedly achieved from TCR beta sequences. Later, an analysis found that common viral pathogens appeared to be linked with several of the most significant clusters.

Both 60 Vbeta primers and 13 Jbeta primers went into the PCR. Libraries were prepared by immunoSEQ multiplex PCR; TCRdb keeps only in-frame clonotypes and omits some of them. The sample includes some 190,000 clones, about 76% seen only once; the top ten take roughly 1.5%. This CDR3 contains 14 residues. CDR1 MNHEY and CDR2 SVGAGI come from the germline V gene. Unmatched junction bases numbered 0, after V lost 8 bases and J lost 2 bases. This chain uses TRBV6-5 with TRBJ2-5; TRBD2 aligns across 15 bases. The source of this sequence is a woman between 45 and 65 years old in good health and CMV-seronegative. The sample taken for sequencing was PBMCs. The CDR3 sequence is CASGTSGGQETQYF. The CDR3 region has the DNA TGTGCCAGCGGGACTAGCGGGGGGCAAGAGACCCAGTACTTC.